The present TCR beta chain was sequenced within a study of shared clonotypes between healthy human individuals. Whole-study results and caveats: On the whole, naive subsets had larger estimated richness than memory subsets had.

Trimming took 5 bases from V and 0 from J; bases not matched to a gene: 6. Germline CDR1 is MDHEN and CDR2 is SYDVKM. The CDR3 contains 16 residues. On this clone: The antigen is not known.

Clones were sequenced by immunoSEQ multiplex PCR, and TCRdb holds only the in-frame ones, with some missing. The sample lists approximately 1.5 million clones, 98% occurring once. The chain joins TRBV28 to TRBJ2-3; 9 nucleotides agree with TRBD2. The sequencing input was naive CD4+ T cells sorted from blood. Regarding subset: CD45RA+ positively selected. The sequence was obtained from a man aged 30-40 years in good health. CDR3 residues: CASSLGLALSTDTQYF. CDR3 coding DNA: TGTGCCAGCAGTCTCGGACTAGCGCTTAGCACAGATACGCAGTATTTT.